Listed here are 2 T cell receptor beta chains from one sample, sequenced in a study of blood T cell repertoires in COVID-19 (TCRdb year 2020). The library came from the immunoSEQ multiplex PCR assay. The table comes from immuneACCESS by way of TCRdb, which keeps in-frame sequences with V and J called. Part of the clones is missing from these tables; in studies checked, under half for an unresolved V gene and the rest for unknown reasons. This sample gives tens of thousands of clones in total; approximately 89% of them show up just once. The ten top clones hold about 2.5% of the sample. Input material: peripheral blood. The receptors were gathered from a human donor with active COVID-19. The donor label of this sample is uncertain.

The chain uses TRBV19 and TRBJ1-5; D is undetermined. Germline V gene data show CDR1 as LNHDA and CDR2 as SQIVND (reference sequence). V shed 6 bases and J shed 0 bases, with 12 bases lying between them. This CDR3 has 15 amino acids. CDR3 loop: CASSTGSYSNQPQHF. CDR3 sequence (DNA): TGTGCCAGTAGCACGGGGTCCTATAGCAATCAGCCCCAGCATTTT.

The chain employs TRBV19 and TRBJ2-7; a possible D gene is TRBD2 (7 bases). Germline V gene data show CDR1 as LNHDA and CDR2 as SQIVND (reference sequence). The CDR3 length is 16 residues. Trimming shortened V by 6 bases and J by 6 bases, and 24 bases separated the two germline ends. For the CDR3, the DNA is TGTGCCAGTAGCTTAGGAACGGGGGGCGCCGGGGCCGAGCAGTACTTC. Translation gives CASSLGTGGAGAEQYF. Looking up the rest from reference TRBV19 and TRBJ2-7 gives the full variable domain: DGGITQSPKYLFRKEGQNVTLSCEQNLNHDAMYWYRQDPGQGLRLIYYSQIVNDFQKGDIAEGYSVSREKKESFPLTVTSAQKNPTAFYLCASSLGTGGAGAEQYFGPGTRLTVT.